This record covers a single T cell receptor (beta chain). An end of the junction does not agree with germline; a read error may underlie this. An absence of ophthalmopathy progression within 18 months meant stable Graves' hyperthyroidism. Newly diagnosed hyperthyroidism patients aged 18 to 65 years had disease lasting under 2 months. Pregnant or lactating patients were excluded, as were those with uncontrolled infection or other autoimmune disease. The investigators amplified TCR beta CDR3 regions from RNA transcripts. With the HTBI primer set, the TCR CDR3 went through a first round of RT-PCR. TCRdb analysed the multiplex PCR reads with MiXCR anew, one entry per CDR3 protein. The sample includes some 770,000 distinct CDR3 sequences, about 15% of them seen just once. The sample originates from a study of T cells in Graves' hyperthyroidism and ophthalmopathy. Germline-derived CDR1 and CDR2 are MDHEN and SYDVKM. CDR3 size: 16 residues.

This receptor was identified in a man younger than 35 with Graves' hyperthyroidism. This chain joins TRBV28 and TRBJ2-7; TRBD1 aligns across 12 bases. Sequences were obtained from blood. The CDR3 nucleotides are TGTGCCGGCAGTCTTCCTCCGGGACAGGGGGCGTACGAGCAGTACTTC. Protein sequence: CAGSLPPGQGAYEQYF.